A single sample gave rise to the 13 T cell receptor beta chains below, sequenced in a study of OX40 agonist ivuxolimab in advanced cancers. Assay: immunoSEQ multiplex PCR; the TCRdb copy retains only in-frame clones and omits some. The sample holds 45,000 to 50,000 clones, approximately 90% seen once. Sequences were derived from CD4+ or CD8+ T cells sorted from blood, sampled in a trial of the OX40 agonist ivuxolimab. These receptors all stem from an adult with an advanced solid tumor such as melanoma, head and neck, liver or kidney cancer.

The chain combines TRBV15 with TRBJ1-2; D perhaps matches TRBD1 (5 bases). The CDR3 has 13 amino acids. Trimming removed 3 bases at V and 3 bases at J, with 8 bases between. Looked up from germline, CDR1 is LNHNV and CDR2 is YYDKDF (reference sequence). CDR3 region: CATSSDRYYGYTF. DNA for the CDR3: TGTGCCACCAGCAGCGACAGATACTATGGCTACACCTTC.

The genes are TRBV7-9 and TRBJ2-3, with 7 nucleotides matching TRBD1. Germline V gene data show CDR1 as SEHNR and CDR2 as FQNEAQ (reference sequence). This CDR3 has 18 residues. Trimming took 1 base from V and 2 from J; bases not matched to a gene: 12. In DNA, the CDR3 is TGTGCCAGCAGCTTAGGGATTGGGGACAGTGGGCTCACAGATACGCAGTATTTT. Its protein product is CASSLGIGDSGLTDTQYF.

CDR3 protein: CASRGRGSTYEQYF. DNA for the CDR3: TGTGCCAGCAGAGGGCGGGGGTCGACCTACGAGCAGTACTTC. This sequence joins TRBV7-9 and TRBJ2-7, with TRBD2 identical over 7 bases. J gave up 2 bases and V 6 bases, and 7 bases lay outside the gene matches. There are 14 residues in the CDR3. CDR1 SEHNR and CDR2 FQNEAQ come from the germline V gene (reference sequence).

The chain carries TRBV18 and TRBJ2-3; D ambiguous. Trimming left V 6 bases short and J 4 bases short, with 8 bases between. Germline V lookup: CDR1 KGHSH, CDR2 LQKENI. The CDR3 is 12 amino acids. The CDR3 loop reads CASSYGSDTQYF. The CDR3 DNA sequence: TGTGCCAGCTCCTACGGTTCAGATACGCAGTATTTT.

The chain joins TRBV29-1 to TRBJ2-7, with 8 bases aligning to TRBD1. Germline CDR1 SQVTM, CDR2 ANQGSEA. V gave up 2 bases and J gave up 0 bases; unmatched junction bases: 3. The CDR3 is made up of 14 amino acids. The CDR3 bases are TGCAGCGTTGAACGGGACAGGAGCTCCTACGAGCAGTACTTC. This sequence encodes CSVERDRSSYEQYF.

The CDR3 loop reads CASSPVSTGGARDTQYF. Here the CDR3 DNA reads TGTGCCAGCTCACCCGTTTCGACAGGGGGCGCGAGGGATACGCAGTATTTT. The chain is built from TRBV18 and TRBJ2-3; 10 bases are a match to TRBD1. Germline trimming cut 3 bases from V and 6 bases from J; bases unmatched to any gene: 12. Germline V CDR1 and CDR2: KGHSH, LQKENI. The CDR3 length is 17 residues. Drawing the rest from reference TRBV18 and TRBJ2-3, the complete variable domain is NAGVMQNPRHLVRRRGQEARLRCSPMKGHSHVYWYRQLPEEGLKFMVYLQKENIIDESGMPKERFSAEFPKEGPSILRIQQVVRGDSAAYFCASSPVSTGGARDTQYFGPGTRLTVL.

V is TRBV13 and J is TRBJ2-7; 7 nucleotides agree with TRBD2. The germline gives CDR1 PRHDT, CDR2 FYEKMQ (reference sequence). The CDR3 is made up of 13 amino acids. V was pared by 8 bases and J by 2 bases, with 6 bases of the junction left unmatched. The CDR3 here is CASASGDPYEQYF. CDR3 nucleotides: TGTGCCAGCGCAAGCGGGGACCCCTACGAGCAGTACTTC.

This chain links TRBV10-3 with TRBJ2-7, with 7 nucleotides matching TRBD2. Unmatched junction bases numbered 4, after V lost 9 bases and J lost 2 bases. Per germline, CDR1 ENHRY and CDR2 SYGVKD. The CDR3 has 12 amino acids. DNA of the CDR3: TGTGCCATGGGAGGGATCACCTACGAGCAGTACTTC. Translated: CAMGGITYEQYF.

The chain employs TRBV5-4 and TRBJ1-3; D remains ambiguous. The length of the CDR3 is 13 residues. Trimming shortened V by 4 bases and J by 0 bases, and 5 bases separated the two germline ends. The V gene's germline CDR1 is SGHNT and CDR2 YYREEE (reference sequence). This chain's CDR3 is CASSSLSGNTIYF. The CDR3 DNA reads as TGTGCCAGCAGCAGCCTCTCTGGAAACACCATATATTTT.

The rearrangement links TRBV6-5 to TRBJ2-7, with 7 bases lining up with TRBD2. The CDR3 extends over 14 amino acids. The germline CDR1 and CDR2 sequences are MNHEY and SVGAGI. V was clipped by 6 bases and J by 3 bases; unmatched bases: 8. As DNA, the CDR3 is TGTGCCAGCAGCCCGACGGGGGAGGGCTACGAGCAGTACTTC. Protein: CASSPTGEGYEQYF.

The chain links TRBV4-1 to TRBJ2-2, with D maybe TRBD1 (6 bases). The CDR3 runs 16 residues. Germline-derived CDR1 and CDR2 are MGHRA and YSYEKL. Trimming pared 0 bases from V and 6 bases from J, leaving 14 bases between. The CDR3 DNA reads TGCGCCAGCAGCCAAGATGTAACAGGGTGGGCCGGGGAGCTGTTTTTT. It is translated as CASSQDVTGWAGELFF.

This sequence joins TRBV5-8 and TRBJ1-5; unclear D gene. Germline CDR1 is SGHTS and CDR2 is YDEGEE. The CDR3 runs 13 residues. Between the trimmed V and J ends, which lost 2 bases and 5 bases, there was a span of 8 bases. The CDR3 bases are TGTGCCAGCAGCTTCCTAACGGATCAGCCCCAGCATTTT. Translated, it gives CASSFLTDQPQHF.

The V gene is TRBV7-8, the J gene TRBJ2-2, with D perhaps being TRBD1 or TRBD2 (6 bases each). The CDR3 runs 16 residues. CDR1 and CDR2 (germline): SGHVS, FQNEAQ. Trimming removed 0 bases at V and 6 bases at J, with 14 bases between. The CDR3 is CASSLAGGPRSGELFF. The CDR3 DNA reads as TGTGCCAGCAGCTTAGCGGGGGGCCCACGATCCGGGGAGCTGTTTTTT.